This TCR beta chain was sequenced during a study of blood T cells in healthy people across ages. In regard to this clonotype: Its target is unknown. A read error may explain this, as a much larger clone is one base away.

Study-level results: Diversity was higher, and naive CD4+ cells more numerous, in long-lived donors than in aged donors.

V was clipped by 0 bases and J by 7 bases, with 9 bases between them. CDR1 is SGHDT and CDR2 is YYEEEE in the germline V gene. There are 13 residues in the CDR3. Then a second PCR, running roughly 7 to 12 cycles, was carried out with a sample-barcoded 5' primer and a J-beta primer mix. Tagging of each cDNA molecule was performed by a template-switch adaptor with 12 random nucleotides. TCRdb passed the 5' RACE reads through MiXCR, listing each CDR3 protein once. The sample lists hundreds of thousands of distinct CDR3 sequences, less than 35% occurring once. This clonotype was obtained from an elderly woman in good health. Sequencing input: blood. The chain couples TRBV5-6 to TRBJ2-3; D is possibly TRBD1 (6 bases). In DNA form, the CDR3 reads TGTGCCAGCAGCTTGGGAAGGGGGAATACGCAGTATTTT. Translation: CASSLGRGNTQYF.